What follows are 5 T cell receptor beta chains derived from one specimen sequenced in a study of shared clonotypes between healthy human individuals. Some clones are missing from TCRdb's copy, which holds only in-frame ones; the method was immunoSEQ multiplex PCR. The profile shows around 600,000 clones, approximately 95% of them singletons. Terminally differentiated effector memory CD45RA+ cells were left out of the naive CD8 fraction, which was CD45RO-negative and positively selected for CCR7. Sequencing input: naive CD8+ T cells sorted from blood. All receptors derive from a woman aged 25-40 years in good health.

The genes are TRBV29-1 and TRBJ2-3, with a tentative D call TRBD2 (5 bases). The CDR3 consists of 16 residues. Germline V gene lookup returns CDR1 SQVTM and CDR2 ANQGSEA. V was trimmed by 4 bases and J by 3 bases, leaving 20 bases between them. For the CDR3, the DNA is TGCAGCGTTGTAGGGCTCCCCGGGATGAGGACAGATACGCAGTATTTT. This codes for CSVVGLPGMRTDTQYF.

The chain combines TRBV7-1 with TRBJ2-7; TRBD1 matches at 7 bases. TRBV7-1 is marked as an open reading frame, function uncertain. Trimming removed 7 bases from V and 0 bases from J; junction bases left unmatched: 3. This CDR3 region has 13 residues. The CDR3 sequence: CASTRDSSYEQYF. The CDR3 DNA sequence: TGTGCCAGCACTCGGGACAGCTCCTACGAGCAGTACTTC.

V is TRBV27 and J is TRBJ2-1; 8 bases line up with TRBD2. The junction had 10 bases not matched to a gene; V was cut back by 3 bases and J by 3 bases. The V gene's germline CDR1 is MNHEY and CDR2 SMNVEV (reference sequence). This CDR3 has 17 residues. CDR3 residues: CASSFQREKLSYNEQFF. Written as DNA, the CDR3 is TGTGCCAGCAGTTTCCAGCGGGAGAAACTTAGCTACAATGAGCAGTTCTTC.

This clone showed up just a few times. Other DNA variants within this sample encode the same CDR3. The chain recombines TRBV9 with TRBJ2-3; unclear D gene. V lost 0 bases to trimming and J lost 4 bases, with 9 bases between them. CDR1 and CDR2 (germline): SGDLS, YYNGEE. This CDR3 contains 14 residues. The DNA for the CDR3 is TGTGCCAGCAGCGTAGGGGGTGGGTCAGATACGCAGTATTTT. Translated: CASSVGGGSDTQYF.

The rearrangement joins TRBV11-2 to TRBJ1-2, with a possible D match to TRBD1 (6 bases). CDR3 length: 17 amino acids. Germline values: CDR1 SGHAT, CDR2 FQNNGV. Deletions cut 0 bases from V and 0 bases from J, with 14 bases between. The CDR3 DNA reads TGTGCCAGCAGCTTAGATAACCTCGGGACATCTAACTATGGCTACACCTTC. Its protein is CASSLDNLGTSNYGYTF.